The 29 T cell receptor beta chains presented below share a single source sample, sequenced in a study of T cells in Graves' hyperthyroidism and ophthalmopathy. Regions amplified from RNA transcripts were the TCR beta CDR3 regions. The TCR CDR3 first-round RT-PCR relied on the HTBI primer set. TCRdb passed the multiplex PCR reads through MiXCR, listing each CDR3 protein once. The repertoire holds roughly 600,000 distinct CDR3 sequences, with about 14% as singletons. Material: blood. The receptors shown here come from a woman aged 50 to 60 with Graves' ophthalmopathy.

Many counts were recorded for this clonotype. The chain couples TRBV27 to TRBJ1-4; D gene ambiguous. Germline V gene sequence: CDR1 MNHEY, CDR2 SMNVEV (reference sequence). CDR3 length: 14 residues. V lost 1 base and J lost 7, with 10 bases in between. CDR3 DNA: TGTGCCAGCAGTTTATTCCCGTATAGTGAAAAACTGTTTTTT. Residues: CASSLFPYSEKLFF.

This chain connects TRBV6-1 to TRBJ2-1; D may be TRBD2 (5 bases). The V gene lost 0 bases and the J gene lost 4 bases, with 13 bases spanning the gap. Germline CDR1 and CDR2: MNHNS and SASEGT. This CDR3 is built from 16 residues. The CDR3, as DNA: TGTGCCAGCAGTGAAGCGCTTGGCGGGCTTTACAATGAGCAGTTCTTC. Translation gives CASSEALGGLYNEQFF.

This clonotype was picked up many times. This chain joins TRBV11-1 and TRBJ1-1; D not certain. Per germline, CDR1 SGHAT and CDR2 FQDESV (reference sequence). This CDR3 comprises 15 residues. V was pared by 5 bases and J by 0 bases, with 13 bases between. DNA of the CDR3: TGTGCCAGCAGCCGGTTTGGTGGGGTGAACACTGAAGCTTTCTTT. It yields the protein CASSRFGGVNTEAFF. The full variable domain, in which reference TRBV11-1 and TRBJ1-1 provide the parts outside the CDR3, is EAEVAQSPRYKITEKSQAVAFWCDPISGHATLYWYRQILGQGPELLVQFQDESVVDDSQLPKDRFSAERLKGVDSTLKIQPAELGDSAMYLCASSRFGGVNTEAFFGQGTRLTVV.

This chain uses TRBV6-5 with TRBJ2-2; weak D call: TRBD1 (5 bases). The V gene lost 3 bases and the J gene lost 1 base, with 15 bases spanning the gap. The CDR3 consists of 17 residues. Germline V lookup: CDR1 MNHEY, CDR2 SVGAGI. The CDR3 bases are TGTGCCAGCAGTTATCGGTGGTCGACAGAGAACACCGGGGAGCTGTTTTTT. It encodes CASSYRWSTENTGELFF.

This clonotype was observed many times. V is TRBV24-1 and J is TRBJ2-7; 8 bases match TRBD1. V shed 3 bases and J 7 bases; nucleotides not matched to a gene: 13. Germline-derived CDR1 and CDR2 are KGHDR and SFDVKD. There are 16 residues in the CDR3. The CDR3 loop reads CATSDTDDRGLGEQYF. In nucleotides, the CDR3 is TGTGCCACCAGTGATACAGACGACAGGGGCCTTGGGGAGCAGTACTTC.

Many counts were recorded for this clonotype. V and J are TRBV7-8 and TRBJ2-2; TRBD2 matches 10 bases. Trimming cost V 5 bases and J 4 bases; bases outside gene matches: 13. Germline loops: CDR1 SGHVS, CDR2 FQNEAQ. The CDR3 length is 18 residues. CDR3 loop: CASSLRGRLAGSTGELFF. CDR3 DNA sequence: TGTGCCAGCAGCCTAAGAGGAAGACTAGCGGGTAGCACCGGGGAGCTGTTTTTT.

Many counts were recorded for this clonotype. J is TRBJ2-7 and V is TRBV20-1; TRBD2 aligns across 10 bases. The CDR3 extends over 14 amino acids. Germline assignment: CDR1 DFQATT and CDR2 SNEGSKA (reference sequence). Germline trimming cut 6 bases from V and 6 bases from J; bases unmatched to any gene: 11. CDR3 region: CSATKLAGPFEQYF. The CDR3 DNA reads as TGCAGTGCAACGAAACTAGCGGGGCCCTTCGAGCAGTACTTC.

This clonotype came up a few times. The chain joins TRBV20-1 to TRBJ2-6; 8 bases match TRBD1. The germline CDR1 and CDR2 sequences are DFQATT and SNEGSKA (reference sequence). The J segment lost 4 bases and the V segment lost 4 bases, leaving 9 bases of the junction unmatched. The CDR3 runs 16 residues. CDR3 residues: CSATLDRVAGANVLTF. CDR3 in DNA: TGCAGTGCTACCCTGGACAGGGTTGCCGGGGCCAACGTCCTGACTTTC.

This clonotype has more than one count but fewer than ten. V is TRBV18 and J is TRBJ1-1; 11 bases line up with TRBD1. There are 17 residues in the CDR3. The germline CDR1 and CDR2 sequences are KGHSH and LQKENI. V trimming: 4 bases; J trimming: 3 bases; junction bases outside the gene matches: 10. CDR3 amino acids: CASSRQGQGAVDTEAFF. The CDR3 nucleotides are TGTGCCAGCTCACGACAAGGACAGGGGGCGGTCGACACTGAAGCTTTCTTT. Together with reference TRBV18 and TRBJ1-1, the CDR3 gives the full variable domain: NAGVMQNPRHLVRRRGQEARLRCSPMKGHSHVYWYRQLPEEGLKFMVYLQKENIIDESGMPKERFSAEFPKEGPSILRIQQVVRGDSAAYFCASSRQGQGAVDTEAFFGQGTRLTVV.

This clonotype occurred many times. The chain links TRBV28 to TRBJ1-1, with 9 nucleotides matching TRBD1. V shed 6 bases and J 3 bases; nucleotides not matched to a gene: 5. Germline CDR1 MDHEN, CDR2 SYDVKM. The CDR3 loop spans 14 amino acids. The DNA of the CDR3 is TGTGCCAGCAGCTCCGGGACAGGGTACACTGAAGCTTTCTTT. It is translated as CASSSGTGYTEAFF.

This clonotype was picked up many times. J is TRBJ2-3 and V is TRBV3-1, with a possible D match to TRBD2 (6 bases). CDR1 is LGHDT and CDR2 is YNNKEL in the germline V gene (reference sequence). The CDR3 contains 16 residues. Trimming removed 0 bases at V and 0 bases at J, with 10 bases between. The CDR3 coding sequence is TGTGCCAGCAGCCAAGATCCGGGGACTAGCACAGATACGCAGTATTTT. Translation gives CASSQDPGTSTDTQYF.

This rearrangement joins TRBV14 to TRBJ2-6, with 11 bases matching TRBD1. J was trimmed by 1 base and V by 3 bases; bases with no gene match: 20. The germline CDR1 and CDR2 sequences are SGHDN and FVKESK. The CDR3 consists of 23 residues. The CDR3 region is CASSHTPGTGGGRWISGANVLTF. As DNA, the CDR3 is TGTGCCAGCAGCCATACCCCCGGGACAGGGGGTGGGAGGTGGATATCTGGGGCCAACGTCCTGACTTTC.

This clonotype was seen at least ten times. This chain uses TRBV3-2 with TRBJ1-6. TRBV3-2 is recorded as a pseudogene. The CDR3 is 16 residues long. The CDR3 sequence is CASSQVCGFGNSPLHF. The CDR3 DNA reads as TGTGCCAGCAGCCAAGTATGTGGGTTTGGAAATTCACCCCTCCACTTT.

This chain joins TRBV9 and TRBJ2-5, with TRBD2 matching 9 bases. This CDR3 is 16 amino acids long. CDR1 is SGDLS and CDR2 is YYNGEE in the germline V gene. V shed 3 bases, J shed 3 bases, and the junction held 9 bases outside the gene matches. The CDR3 sequence is CASSAGTSIWEETQYF. CDR3 sequence (DNA): TGTGCCAGCAGCGCCGGGACTAGCATTTGGGAAGAGACCCAGTACTTC.

Only a few counts were recorded for this clonotype. The chain combines TRBV6-5 with TRBJ1-1; D unclear. CDR1 and CDR2 (germline): MNHEY, SVGAGI. The CDR3 loop spans 12 amino acids. Trimming removed 2 bases at V and 8 bases at J, with 9 bases between. The CDR3 DNA reads as TGTGCCAGCAGTTACATCATTGGGGAAGCTTTCTTT. As protein: CASSYIIGEAFF.

The V and J genes are TRBV28 and TRBJ2-1; 7 bases agree with TRBD1. In germline, CDR1 is MDHEN, CDR2 SYDVKM. V was clipped by 6 bases and J by 6 bases; unmatched bases: 5. The CDR3 totals 13 residues. CDR3 protein: CASRNRGGNEQFF. The CDR3 bases are TGTGCCAGCAGAAACAGGGGCGGCAATGAGCAGTTCTTC.

In this sample, this clonotype turned up many times. This chain joins TRBV11-3 and TRBJ2-1, with 7 bases lining up with TRBD1. The trim removed 4 bases at V and 4 bases at J, leaving 7 bases unmatched. The CDR3 spans 15 residues. Germline V gives CDR1 SGHNT, CDR2 YENEEA. In DNA, the CDR3 is TGTGCCAGCAGCTCACAGACAGGGTCTTACAATGAGCAGTTCTTC. Translation gives CASSSQTGSYNEQFF.

This clonotype occurred many times. The V gene is TRBV4-3, the J gene TRBJ2-1; TRBD2 matches 7 bases. With V trimmed by 2 bases and J by 10 bases, 5 bases remained unmatched. This CDR3 spans 13 amino acids. The V gene's germline CDR1 is LGHNA and CDR2 YSLEER. CDR3 nucleotides: TGCGCCAGCAGCCAATCGGGACTACCAGAGCAGTTCTTC. It translates to CASSQSGLPEQFF.

This CDR3 is CSVTSTGFGDQETQYF. The CDR3 coding sequence is TGCAGCGTCACCTCGACAGGGTTTGGGGACCAAGAGACCCAGTACTTC. The rearrangement links TRBV29-1 to TRBJ2-5; 7 bases fit TRBD1. V shed 6 bases, J shed 0 bases, and the junction held 13 bases outside the gene matches. Germline V gene data show CDR1 as SQVTM and CDR2 as ANQGSEA. The CDR3 has 16 residues.

This clonotype has just a few counts. CDR3: CSTRDDSNQPQHF. The DNA for the CDR3 is TGCAGCACTAGGGACGATAGCAATCAGCCCCAGCATTTT. The rearrangement uses TRBV29-1 and TRBJ1-5, with D perhaps TRBD1 (5 bases). This CDR3 has 13 residues. Germline lookup yields CDR1 SQVTM and CDR2 ANQGSEA. The V end lost 8 bases, the J end lost 0 bases, and 11 bases lay between the germline ends.

This clonotype has more than one count but fewer than ten. The rearrangement joins TRBV28 to TRBJ2-2, with D perhaps TRBD1 (6 bases). CDR3 length: 15 residues. Germline lookup yields CDR1 MDHEN and CDR2 SYDVKM. V gave up 6 bases and J gave up 6 bases, with 17 bases separating them. The chain's CDR3 is CASRPPGHRSGELFF. DNA for the CDR3: TGTGCCAGCAGGCCCCCGGGACATCGCTCCGGGGAGCTGTTTTTT.

This clonotype was observed at least ten times. The V call is TRBV20-1, the J call TRBJ2-1, with D perhaps matching TRBD2 (5 bases). Germline V CDR1 and CDR2: DFQATT, SNEGSKA (reference sequence). The CDR3 loop spans 13 amino acids. The germline V and J ends were trimmed by 1 base and 9 bases, with 13 bases remaining between them. The CDR3 bases are TGCAGTGCTAGAGCTTCTAGCCTTGGTGAGCAGTTCTTC. The encoded protein is CSARASSLGEQFF.

This chain uses TRBV6-1 with TRBJ2-1; weak D call: TRBD2 (6 bases). The V and J ends lost 8 bases and 4 bases respectively, with 15 bases between them. The CDR3 spans 14 residues. The germline V gene has CDR1 MNHNS and CDR2 SASEGT. The CDR3 sequence: CASGLRERYNEQFF. The CDR3, as DNA: TGTGCCAGCGGCCTCCGGGAGCGTTACAATGAGCAGTTCTTC.

At least ten counts were recorded for this clonotype. The chain is built from TRBV10-3 and TRBJ2-5; 10 bases are a match to TRBD2. This CDR3 has 15 residues. Germline CDR1 and CDR2: ENHRY and SYGVKD. After removal of 10 bases from V and 4 bases from J, the junction contained 12 bases not matched to a gene. CDR3 amino acids: CATNGVAGGGETQYF. In nucleotides, the CDR3 is TGTGCCACCAACGGAGTAGCGGGAGGTGGAGAGACCCAGTACTTC.

There are a few counts of this clonotype. The gene calls are TRBV5-1 and TRBJ2-7; D perhaps matches TRBD2 (5 bases). This CDR3 is built from 16 residues. V was cut by 0 bases and J by 9 bases, with 22 bases left in between. Germline V lookup: CDR1 SGHRS, CDR2 YFSETQ. This chain's CDR3 is CASSLGLLGADFGQYF. Here the CDR3 DNA reads TGCGCCAGCAGCTTGGGTCTACTGGGTGCGGACTTCGGGCAGTACTTC.

This chain connects TRBV20-1 to TRBJ2-7; D unclear. The CDR3 length is 13 residues. Trimming took 4 bases from V and 3 from J, leaving 13 bases between them. Per germline, CDR1 DFQATT and CDR2 SNEGSKA (reference sequence). CDR3 nucleotide sequence: TGCAGTGCTACCGATTGGCAGCTCTACGAGCAGTACTTC. Its protein product is CSATDWQLYEQYF.

The table lists this clonotype with many counts. This chain joins TRBV6-2 or TRBV6-3 and TRBJ1-1; D gene ambiguous. Between the trimmed V and J ends, which lost 5 bases and 1 base, there was a span of 14 bases. CDR3 length: 15 amino acids. The germline gives CDR1 MNHEY, CDR2 SVGEGT. The CDR3 here is CASSTSQTANTEAFF. The CDR3 coding sequence is TGTGCCAGCAGTACATCCCAGACGGCGAACACTGAAGCTTTCTTT.

The V gene is TRBV27, the J gene TRBJ1-1, with a tentative D call TRBD1 (5 bases). The germline V gene encodes CDR1 MNHEY and CDR2 SMNVEV (reference sequence). Trimming took 3 bases from V and 11 from J, leaving 10 bases between them. This CDR3 contains 11 residues. CDR3 in DNA: TGTGCCAGCAGTTTTGGAGGGGATGCTTTCTTT. Translated: CASSFGGDAFF.

This clonotype has at least ten counts. The chain links TRBV4-2 to TRBJ1-1, with a possible D match to TRBD1 (5 bases). Trimming cost V 1 base and J 0 bases, with 6 bases left between them. The CDR3 covers 14 residues. Germline V gene sequence: CDR1 LGHNA, CDR2 YNFKEQ. The CDR3 loop reads CASSQVRVNTEAFF. CDR3 nucleotides: TGTGCCAGCAGCCAAGTCAGGGTGAACACTGAAGCTTTCTTT.